This TCR beta chain was sequenced in a study of shared clonotypes between healthy human individuals. About this clone: As yet, its antigen is unknown.

Authors' processing steps: Junction-only sequences produced by ImmunoSEQ had no quality scores, so filtering differed. This table comes from immunoSEQ multiplex PCR, and its TCRdb copy is limited to in-frame clones, with some not included. The V and J calls and the clone size are those of that table, but D and trimming were determined from the DNA. In the table there are some 2,100,000 clones, about 93% of which are singletons. The CDR3 length is 14 residues. Trimming cost V 2 bases and J 2 bases, with 10 bases left between them. Germline CDR1 is MNHNS and CDR2 is SASEGT. CD45RO-negative cells were positively selected for CCR7, leaving out terminally differentiated effector memory CD45RA+ cells. The study, taken as a whole, reports: In general, naive subsets displayed greater estimated richness than memory subsets did.

This sequence was found in a young man in good health. Some clones in this sample may be carry-over from other donors' samples. The chain employs TRBV6-1 and TRBJ2-7, with D possibly TRBD2 on 6 matching bases. The specimen was naive CD8+ T cells from PBMCs. CDR3 protein: CASSERGSPYEQYF. The CDR3 bases are TGTGCCAGCAGTGAACGGGGGTCCCCCTACGAGCAGTACTTC.